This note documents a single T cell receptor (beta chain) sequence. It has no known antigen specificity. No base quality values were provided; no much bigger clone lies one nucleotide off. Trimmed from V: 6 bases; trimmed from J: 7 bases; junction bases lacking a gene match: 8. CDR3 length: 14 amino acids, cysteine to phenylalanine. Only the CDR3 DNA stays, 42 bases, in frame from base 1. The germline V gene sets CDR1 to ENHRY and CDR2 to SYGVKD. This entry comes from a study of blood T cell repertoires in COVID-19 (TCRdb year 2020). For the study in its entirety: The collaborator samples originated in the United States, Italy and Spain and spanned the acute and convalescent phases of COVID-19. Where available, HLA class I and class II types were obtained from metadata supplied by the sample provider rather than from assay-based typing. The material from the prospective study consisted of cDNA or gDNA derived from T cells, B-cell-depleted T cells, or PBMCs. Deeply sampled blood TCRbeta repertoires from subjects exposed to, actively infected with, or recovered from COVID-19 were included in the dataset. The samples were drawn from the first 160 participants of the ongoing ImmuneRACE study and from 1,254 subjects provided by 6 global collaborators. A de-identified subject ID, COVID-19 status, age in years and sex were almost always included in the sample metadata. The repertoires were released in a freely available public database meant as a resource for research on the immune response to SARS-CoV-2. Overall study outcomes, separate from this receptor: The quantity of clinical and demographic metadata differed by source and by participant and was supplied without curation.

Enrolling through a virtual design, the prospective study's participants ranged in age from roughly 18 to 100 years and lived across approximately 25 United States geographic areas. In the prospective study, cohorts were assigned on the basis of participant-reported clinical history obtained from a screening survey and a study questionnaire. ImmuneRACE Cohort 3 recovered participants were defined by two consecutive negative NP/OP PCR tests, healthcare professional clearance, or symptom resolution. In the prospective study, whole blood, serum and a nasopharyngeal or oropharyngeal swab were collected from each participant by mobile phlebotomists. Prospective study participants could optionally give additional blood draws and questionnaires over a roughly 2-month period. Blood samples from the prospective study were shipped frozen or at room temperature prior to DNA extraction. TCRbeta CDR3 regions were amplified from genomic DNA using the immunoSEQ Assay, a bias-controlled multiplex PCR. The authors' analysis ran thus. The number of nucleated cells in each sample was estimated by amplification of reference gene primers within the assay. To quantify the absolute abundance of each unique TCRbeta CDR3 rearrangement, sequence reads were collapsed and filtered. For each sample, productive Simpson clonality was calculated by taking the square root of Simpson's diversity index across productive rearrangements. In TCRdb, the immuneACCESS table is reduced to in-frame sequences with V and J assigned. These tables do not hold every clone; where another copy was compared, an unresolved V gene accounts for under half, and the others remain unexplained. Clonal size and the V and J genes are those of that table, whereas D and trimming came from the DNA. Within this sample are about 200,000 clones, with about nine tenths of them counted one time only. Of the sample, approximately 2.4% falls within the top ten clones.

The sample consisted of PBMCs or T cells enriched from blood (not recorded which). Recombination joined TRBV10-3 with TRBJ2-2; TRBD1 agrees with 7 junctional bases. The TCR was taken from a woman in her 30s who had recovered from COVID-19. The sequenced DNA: TGTGCCATCAGCCAGGGGGAAGGTAACGGGGAGCTGTTTTTT. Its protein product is CAISQGEGNGELFF.